The 32 T cell receptor beta chains presented below share a single source sample, sequenced in a study of OX40 agonist ivuxolimab in advanced cancers. Method: immunoSEQ multiplex PCR; TCRdb's copy keeps in-frame clones and lacks some. The table lists roughly 60,000 clones, around 83% of them singletons, with about 4.8% in the top ten. Sequenced material: CD4+ or CD8+ T cells sorted from blood, taken in a trial of the OX40 agonist ivuxolimab. These TCRs come from an adult with an advanced solid tumor such as melanoma, head and neck, liver or kidney cancer.

This rearrangement joins TRBV5-1 to TRBJ2-3, with D perhaps TRBD1 (6 bases). The CDR3 totals 14 residues. Germline assignment: CDR1 SGHRS and CDR2 YFSETQ. Trimming shortened V by 9 bases and J by 5 bases, and 19 bases separated the two germline ends. The CDR3 sequence: CATRQAGGLDTQYF. Here the CDR3 DNA reads TGCGCCACAAGACAGGCCGGAGGCTTAGATACGCAGTATTTT.

The chain has TRBV7-2 and TRBJ2-5; D is perhaps TRBD2 (5 bases). Germline loops: CDR1 SGHTA, CDR2 FQGNSA. The CDR3 has 15 amino acids. With 1 base removed from V and 2 bases from J, the gap between germline ends came to 11 bases. The CDR3 loop is CASSLVGAAQETQYF. CDR3 DNA sequence: TGTGCCAGCAGCTTAGTGGGAGCGGCGCAAGAGACCCAGTACTTC.

This chain joins TRBV13 and TRBJ1-3; D is undetermined. The V end lost 5 bases, the J end lost 0 bases, and 8 bases lay between the germline ends. The CDR3 runs 14 residues. Germline lookup yields CDR1 PRHDT and CDR2 FYEKMQ (reference sequence). CDR3 DNA sequence: TGTGCCAGCAGCCTCGATTTCTCTGGAAACACCATATATTTT. As protein: CASSLDFSGNTIYF.

This chain uses TRBV19 with TRBJ1-5; the D is unclear. CDR1 LNHDA and CDR2 SQIVND come from the germline V gene (reference sequence). The CDR3 contains 13 residues. Trimming pared 5 bases from V and 4 bases from J, leaving 9 bases between. CDR3 region: CASSRDINQPQHF. CDR3 nucleotide sequence: TGTGCCAGTAGTCGAGATATTAATCAGCCCCAGCATTTT.

V is TRBV9 and J is TRBJ1-5; 8 positions agree with TRBD1. V trimming: 4 bases; J trimming: 0 bases; junction bases outside the gene matches: 12. The CDR3 sequence is 18 residues long. Germline V gene sequence: CDR1 SGDLS, CDR2 YYNGEE. For the CDR3, the DNA is TGTGCCAGCAGCTACTATTGGGCAGGGGGCCGTAGCAATCAGCCCCAGCATTTT. It codes for CASSYYWAGGRSNQPQHF.

V is TRBV7-3 and J is TRBJ2-7; possibly TRBD1 for D (6 bases). V was pared by 1 base and J by 6 bases, with 19 bases between. Germline loops: CDR1 SGHTA, CDR2 FQGTGA. The CDR3 totals 16 residues. CDR3 sequence (DNA): TGTGCCAGCAGCTTAAGCCCCGGGACACTCAGGTCCGAGCAGTACTTC. Protein product: CASSLSPGTLRSEQYF.

The V gene is TRBV6-5, the J gene TRBJ2-3; 7 bases align to TRBD1. CDR3 length: 15 residues. Germline loops: CDR1 MNHEY, CDR2 SVGAGI. Losses at the gene ends were 6 bases for V and 0 bases for J; bases not matched to a gene: 6. CDR3 DNA sequence: TGTGCCAGCAGGATCGGGACAGCTAGCACAGATACGCAGTATTTT. This gives the protein CASRIGTASTDTQYF.

The CDR3 region is CASSGKRDRTSGDLLKGANVLTF. The CDR3 DNA sequence: TGCGCCAGCAGTGGGAAGCGGGACAGGACTAGCGGGGACCTCTTGAAAGGGGCCAACGTCCTGACTTTC. The chain carries TRBV10-1 and TRBJ2-6; 12 bases line up with TRBD2. Germline CDR1 WNHNN, CDR2 SYGVQD (reference sequence). The ends lost 4 bases at V and 4 bases at J; junction bases unmatched: 23. The CDR3 runs to 23 residues.

This chain connects TRBV10-1 to TRBJ2-7, with 9 bases identical to TRBD1. The germline gives CDR1 WNHNN, CDR2 SYGVQD (reference sequence). CDR3 length: 15 amino acids. V shed 3 bases, J shed 3 bases, and the junction held 6 bases outside the gene matches. The CDR3, as DNA: TGCGCCAGCAGTGATCCCGGGACAGGGAACTACGAGCAGTACTTC. This sequence encodes CASSDPGTGNYEQYF.

This chain connects TRBV28 to TRBJ2-3; 7 nucleotides align to TRBD2. CDR3 length: 15 residues. J was trimmed by 2 bases and V by 6 bases; bases with no gene match: 8. In germline, CDR1 is MDHEN, CDR2 SYDVKM. CDR3 region: CASREGGGFTDTQYF. CDR3 sequence (DNA): TGTGCCAGCAGGGAGGGCGGGGGATTCACAGATACGCAGTATTTT. Complete variable domain (other parts from reference TRBV28 and TRBJ2-3): DVKVTQSSRYLVKRTGEKVFLECVQDMDHENMFWYRQDPGLGLRLIYFSYDVKMKEKGDIPEGYSVSREKKERFSLILESASTNQTSMYLCASREGGGFTDTQYFGPGTRLTVL.

The chain combines TRBV7-9 with TRBJ2-3; no definite D call. CDR3 size: 16 residues. CDR1 is SEHNR and CDR2 is FQNEAQ in the germline V gene (reference sequence). Between the trimmed V and J ends, which lost 1 base and 7 bases, there was a span of 18 bases. CDR3 in amino acids: CASSLGTAEPGYTQYF. The CDR3 region has the DNA TGTGCCAGCAGCTTAGGGACGGCTGAACCTGGGTATACGCAGTATTTT.

V is TRBV5-4 and J is TRBJ2-2; 12 bases map to TRBD2. The CDR3 is 15 residues long. Germline V gives CDR1 SGHNT, CDR2 YYREEE (reference sequence). Trimming removed 1 base from V and 7 bases from J; junction bases left unmatched: 2. CDR3 residues: CASSLQTSGSGELFF. CDR3 coding DNA: TGTGCCAGCAGCTTGCAGACTAGCGGGAGCGGGGAGCTGTTTTTT.

V and J are TRBV4-1 and TRBJ2-7, with a weak D call TRBD2 (6 bases). The CDR3 contains 13 residues. V was trimmed by 1 base and J by 7 bases, leaving 11 bases between them. Germline V gene lookup returns CDR1 MGHRA and CDR2 YSYEKL. This CDR3 reads CASSQGLVREQYF. CDR3 nucleotide sequence: TGCGCCAGCAGCCAAGGACTAGTCAGGGAGCAGTACTTC.

In this sample, this clone turned up a few times. V is TRBV5-1 and J is TRBJ1-2, with 9 bases identical to TRBD1. Looked up from germline, CDR1 is SGHRS and CDR2 is YFSETQ. The CDR3 extends over 14 amino acids. Trimming at V came to 3 bases and at J to 3 bases, leaving 3 bases not matched to a gene. CDR3 sequence: CASSWGQGYYGYTF. The CDR3 DNA reads as TGCGCCAGCAGCTGGGGACAGGGATACTATGGCTACACCTTC.

The CDR3, as DNA: TGTGCCAGCAGCGACCGCAGCCGGGACATCACAGATACGCAGTATTTT. Protein product: CASSDRSRDITDTQYF. The rearrangement joins TRBV5-8 to TRBJ2-3, with D possibly matching TRBD1 (6 bases). The CDR3 extends over 16 amino acids. V gave up 4 bases and J gave up 2 bases, with 17 bases separating them. In germline, CDR1 is SGHTS, CDR2 YDEGEE.

DNA for the CDR3: TGTGCCATCGGGACACTTGCAGAGACCCAGTACTTC. Its translation is CAIGTLAETQYF. The gene calls are TRBV2 and TRBJ2-5, with a weak D call TRBD1 (6 bases). V lost 10 bases, J lost 4 bases, and 13 bases lay in between. The germline gives CDR1 SNHLY, CDR2 FYNNEI. CDR3 size: 12 residues.

Here the CDR3 reads CAIRSFGTVKDTQYF. DNA for the CDR3: TGTGCCATCAGAAGTTTTGGGACAGTAAAGGATACGCAGTATTTT. This chain links TRBV10-3 with TRBJ2-3, with 7 bases aligning to TRBD1. This CDR3 is built from 15 residues. CDR1 and CDR2 from the germline V gene are ENHRY and SYGVKD. After removal of 6 bases from V and 6 bases from J, the junction contained 12 bases not matched to a gene.

The chain couples TRBV11-2 to TRBJ1-2, with D uncertain. The CDR3 totals 13 residues. V was clipped by 1 base and J by 4 bases, with 7 bases between them. CDR1 SGHAT and CDR2 FQNNGV come from the germline V gene. The CDR3 reads CASSLGGGYGYTF. In nucleotides, the CDR3 is TGTGCCAGCAGCTTAGGGGGAGGCTATGGCTACACCTTC.

V is TRBV7-8 and J is TRBJ2-1; TRBD1 matches at 8 bases. The CDR3 is 14 residues long. CDR1 and CDR2 from the germline V gene are SGHVS and FQNEAQ. Trimming cost V 5 bases and J 5 bases; bases outside gene matches: 5. CDR3 sequence (DNA): TGTGCCAGCAGCGGACGACAGGGGAACAATGAGCAGTTCTTC. This encodes CASSGRQGNNEQFF.

This chain joins TRBV4-2 and TRBJ1-2; 7 bases map to TRBD1. Germline loops: CDR1 LGHNA, CDR2 YNFKEQ. Unmatched junction bases numbered 7, after V lost 0 bases and J lost 6 bases. CDR3 size: 15 residues. CDR3 in amino acids: CASSQDRVQGHGYTF. CDR3 nucleotide sequence: TGTGCCAGCAGCCAAGATCGGGTACAGGGGCATGGCTACACCTTC.

The gene calls are TRBV6-1 and TRBJ1-5; D ambiguous. CDR3 length equals 15 residues. CDR1 MNHNS and CDR2 SASEGT come from the germline V gene. Trimming cost V 6 bases and J 0 bases, with 12 bases left between them. CDR3 in DNA: TGTGCCAGCAGCAGGAAAAGAGATAGCAATCAGCCCCAGCATTTT. Protein product: CASSRKRDSNQPQHF.

V gene TRBV20-1 combines with J gene TRBJ2-5; possibly TRBD1 for D (5 bases). The tail of the sequence fits TRBJ2-7 better, so the J call may be wrong. CDR1 DFQATT and CDR2 SNEGSKA come from the germline V gene (reference sequence). The CDR3 contains 11 residues. The chain's CDR3 is CSAQTGYEQYF. In DNA form, the CDR3 reads TGCAGTGCCCAAACAGGTTACGAGCAGTACTTC.

The rearrangement joins TRBV7-2 to TRBJ1-5; the D gene is possibly TRBD1 (6 bases). CDR1 is SGHTA and CDR2 is FQGNSA in the germline V gene. The CDR3 is 15 amino acids. Trimming stripped 1 base from V and 4 bases from J, with 11 bases between. The CDR3 coding sequence is TGTGCCAGCAGCTTAGAGGGGGGTGTTAATCAGCCCCAGCATTTT. Amino acids: CASSLEGGVNQPQHF.

V is TRBV5-1 and J is TRBJ2-5; 8 bases line up with TRBD1. Germline trimming cut 0 bases from V and 1 base from J; bases unmatched to any gene: 2. CDR1 is SGHRS, CDR2 YFSETQ, per germline. CDR3 length: 15 residues. The CDR3 nucleotides read TGCGCCAGCAGCTTGGGTGGGACAGGCCAAGAGACCCAGTACTTC. This sequence encodes CASSLGGTGQETQYF.

This rearrangement joins TRBV5-4 to TRBJ1-5; D not certain. Germline V gene data show CDR1 as SGHNT and CDR2 as YYREEE (reference sequence). Trimming took off 0 bases at V and 0 bases at J, with 16 bases between the two ends. The CDR3 totals 18 residues. The CDR3 loop is CASSLGSVWAGSNQPQHF. The DNA of the CDR3 is TGTGCCAGCAGCTTGGGATCCGTTTGGGCAGGTAGCAATCAGCCCCAGCATTTT.

The chain combines TRBV5-1 with TRBJ2-1, with a possible D match to TRBD1 (6 bases). The germline V and J ends were trimmed by 0 bases and 5 bases, with 12 bases remaining between them. This CDR3 contains 15 residues. Germline V gene data show CDR1 as SGHRS and CDR2 as YFSETQ. The CDR3 here is CASSLEGEWDNEQFF. Here the CDR3 DNA reads TGCGCCAGCAGCTTGGAGGGGGAGTGGGACAATGAGCAGTTCTTC. The full variable domain, rest sourced from reference TRBV5-1 and TRBJ2-1, is KAGVTQTPRYLIKTRGQQVTLSCSPISGHRSVSWYQQTPGQGLQFLFEYFSETQRNKGNFPGRFSGRQFSNSRSEMNVSTLELGDSALYLCASSLEGEWDNEQFFGPGTRLTVL.

V and J are TRBV7-8 and TRBJ1-4; D is perhaps TRBD1 (5 bases). Trimming removed 5 bases from V and 6 bases from J, with 13 bases in between. In germline, CDR1 is SGHVS, CDR2 FQNEAQ. This CDR3 region has 14 residues. DNA of the CDR3: TGTGCCAGCAGCCTCCTAGGGGTTGATGAAAAACTGTTTTTT. It codes for CASSLLGVDEKLFF.

This chain connects TRBV6-5 to TRBJ2-7; D might be TRBD1 (6 bases). Trimming left V 5 bases short and J 1 base short, with 15 bases between. This CDR3 is 15 amino acids long. Germline V CDR1 and CDR2: MNHEY, SVGAGI. The CDR3 DNA reads as TGTGCCAGCAGTATACAGGGTGGAAAATCCTACGAGCAGTACTTC. It encodes CASSIQGGKSYEQYF.

On this clone: Other nucleotide sequences in the sample specify the same CDR3. V is TRBV5-1 and J is TRBJ2-2; TRBD1 might be the D (6 bases). The CDR3 sequence is 15 residues long. Germline V gives CDR1 SGHRS, CDR2 YFSETQ. Trimming pared 0 bases from V and 1 base from J, leaving 7 bases between. The CDR3 is CASSLGGQNTGELFF. In nucleotides, the CDR3 is TGCGCCAGCAGCTTGGGGGGGCAGAACACCGGGGAGCTGTTTTTT.

The chain couples TRBV10-3 to TRBJ1-3; 9 bases match TRBD1. Losses at the gene ends were 4 bases for V and 1 base for J; bases not matched to a gene: 2. Germline V lookup: CDR1 ENHRY, CDR2 SYGVKD. The CDR3 loop spans 15 amino acids. This CDR3 is CAISAGTGSGNTIYF. The CDR3 nucleotides read TGTGCCATCAGTGCCGGGACAGGGTCTGGAAACACCATATATTTT.

The chain joins TRBV28 to TRBJ2-2, with 8 nucleotides matching TRBD1. Looked up from germline, CDR1 is MDHEN and CDR2 is SYDVKM. Unmatched junction bases numbered 2, after V lost 5 bases and J lost 3 bases. This CDR3 comprises 14 residues. In DNA, the CDR3 is TGTGCCAGCAGTCGGACAGGGTACACCGGGGAGCTGTTTTTT. This translates into CASSRTGYTGELFF. Full variable domain (outside the CDR3, taken from reference TRBV28 and TRBJ2-2): DVKVTQSSRYLVKRTGEKVFLECVQDMDHENMFWYRQDPGLGLRLIYFSYDVKMKEKGDIPEGYSVSREKKERFSLILESASTNQTSMYLCASSRTGYTGELFFGEGSRLTVL.

This chain links TRBV6-6 with TRBJ2-5; 12 bases are shared with TRBD1. The CDR3 is made up of 15 amino acids. V dropped 6 bases and J dropped 4; count of bases not matched to a gene: 6. Per the germline V gene, CDR1 is MNHNY and CDR2 is SVGAGI (reference sequence). Here the CDR3 DNA reads TGTGCCAGCAGCCTCGGGACAGGGGGCCGAGAGACCCAGTACTTC. This encodes CASSLGTGGRETQYF.